This TCR beta chain appears in the sequencing data of a study of cytomegalovirus exposure and HLA in healthy donors. PCR primers comprised 60 Vbeta and 13 Jbeta primers. Clones were read by immunoSEQ multiplex PCR, and TCRdb kept only the in-frame ones, dropping some. The sample lists some 150,000 clones, 63% seen once, with around 7.1% in the top ten. This clonotype originated in a woman aged 60-75 years in good health and CMV-seropositive. The sequencing input was PBMCs.

The CDR3, as DNA: TGTGCCAGCAGCCCAGGGGCTGCAACTAATGAAAAACTGTTTTTT. This translates into CASSPGAATNEKLFF. This rearrangement joins TRBV6-1 to TRBJ1-4, with a tentative D call TRBD1 (6 bases). Germline values: CDR1 MNHNS, CDR2 SASEGT. Trimming took off 6 bases at V and 0 bases at J, with 11 bases between the two ends. The CDR3 contains 15 residues.